This T cell receptor (beta chain) was identified in a study of long-term antiretroviral therapy in people with HIV. immunoSEQ v3.0 was run at survey level. Generated by immunoSEQ multiplex PCR, the TCRdb table keeps only in-frame clones and is missing some. The sample records some 22,000 clones, around 80% being singletons. Overall study findings and caveats: ART preceded a rise in diversity that nonetheless stayed lower than in transplant donor controls.

With regard to this clone: Antigen unknown.

The clonotype was recovered from a woman aged 40 to 50 with HIV. The input for sequencing was unsorted PBMCs, taken 4.1 years after starting antiretroviral therapy.

The CDR3 DNA sequence: TGTGCCAGCAGTTTTTTCGGTCCGGTGTCGGGAGAGACCCAGTACTTC. Translating gives CASSFFGPVSGETQYF. This chain uses TRBV6-6 with TRBJ2-5; D unclear. CDR1 is MNHNY, CDR2 SVGAGI, per germline (reference sequence). The CDR3 sequence is 16 residues long. V gave up 4 bases and J gave up 4 bases, with 19 bases separating them.